The 30 T cell receptor beta chains below were found in one sample sequenced in a study of blood T cell repertoires in COVID-19. Sequencing was performed with immunoSEQ multiplex PCR; in TCRdb, only in-frame clones are kept and a portion is missing. Of roughly 430,000 clones listed, roughly 90% are singletons. Specimen: PBMCs or T cells enriched from blood (not recorded which). These receptors all stem from a woman aged 18-35 years who had been exposed to COVID-19.

A note on this clone: In the same sample, other DNA sequences code for this CDR3. The rearrangement joins TRBV27 to TRBJ2-7; 7 nucleotides align to TRBD2. Germline trimming cut 3 bases from V and 6 bases from J; bases unmatched to any gene: 2. The CDR3 consists of 12 residues. Germline assignment: CDR1 MNHEY and CDR2 SMNVEV (reference sequence). CDR3 sequence: CASSFGGGEQYF. DNA for the CDR3: TGTGCCAGCAGTTTTGGGGGGGGCGAGCAGTACTTC.

The V gene is TRBV21-1, the J gene TRBJ1-2. TRBV21-1 is a pseudogene segment. This CDR3 contains 14 residues. CDR3: CASRLMECLYGYTF. CDR3 coding DNA: TGTGCCAGCCGCCTCATGGAGTGTCTCTATGGCTACACCTTC.

The J gene is TRBJ1-6, the V gene TRBV28; D gene uncertain. Trimming left V 6 bases short and J 5 bases short, with 17 bases between. The CDR3 contains 16 residues. Germline assignment: CDR1 MDHEN and CDR2 SYDVKM. CDR3 region: CASSTLWLSNNSPLHF. The DNA for the CDR3 is TGTGCCAGCAGCACCCTGTGGCTCTCGAATAATTCACCCCTCCACTTT. Combining the CDR3 with reference TRBV28 and TRBJ1-6 gives the whole variable domain DVKVTQSSRYLVKRTGEKVFLECVQDMDHENMFWYRQDPGLGLRLIYFSYDVKMKEKGDIPEGYSVSREKKERFSLILESASTNQTSMYLCASSTLWLSNNSPLHFGNGTRLTVT.

CDR3 sequence (DNA): TGTGCCAGCAGCTCCCCCAGGGACGGGAGCACTGAAGCTTTCTTT. Translated: CASSSPRDGSTEAFF. The gene calls are TRBV5-4 and TRBJ1-1, with D possibly being TRBD1 (5 bases). The CDR3 length is 15 residues. The V gene's germline CDR1 is SGHNT and CDR2 YYREEE (reference sequence). V gave up 3 bases and J gave up 4 bases, with 16 bases separating them. The whole variable domain, filled in from reference TRBV5-4 and TRBJ1-1, reads ETGVTQSPTHLIKTRGQQVTLRCSSQSGHNTVSWYQQALGQGPQFIFQYYREEENGRGNFPPRFSGLQFPNYSSELNVNALELDDSALYLCASSSPRDGSTEAFFGQGTRLTVV.

The gene calls are TRBV20-1 and TRBJ1-4, with TRBD1 matching 7 bases. The CDR3 runs 15 residues. Germline values: CDR1 DFQATT, CDR2 SNEGSKA (reference sequence). V gave up 3 bases and J gave up 6 bases; unmatched junction bases: 10. CDR3 sequence reads: CSASFVWTGDEKLFF. Written as DNA, the CDR3 is TGCAGTGCTAGTTTCGTTTGGACAGGAGATGAAAAACTGTTTTTT.

V is TRBV9 and J is TRBJ1-3, with a weak D call TRBD1 (5 bases). The CDR3 contains 19 residues. Germline CDR1 reads SGDLS; CDR2 reads YYNGEE. Trimming left V 0 bases short and J 0 bases short, with 19 bases between. The CDR3 sequence: CASSVEGGIGTASGNTIYF. The CDR3 DNA is TGTGCCAGCAGCGTAGAGGGAGGGATCGGGACCGCCTCTGGAAACACCATATATTTT. The full variable domain, completed using reference TRBV9 and TRBJ1-3, is DSGVTQTPKHLITATGQRVTLRCSPRSGDLSVYWYQQSLDQGLQFLIQYYNGEERAKGNILERFSAQQFPDLHSELNLSSLELGDSALYFCASSVEGGIGTASGNTIYFGEGSWLTVV.

V is TRBV28 and J is TRBJ1-1, with a tentative D call TRBD1 (5 bases). This CDR3 has 13 residues. The germline V gene has CDR1 MDHEN and CDR2 SYDVKM. Trimming cost V 7 bases and J 5 bases, with 14 bases left between them. The CDR3 loop is CASTPRGLTEAFF. CDR3 coding DNA: TGTGCCAGCACCCCCCGGGGACTAACTGAAGCTTTCTTT.

Remarks on this clone: The same CDR3 can be traced to other DNA sequences in this sample. The V and J genes are TRBV28 and TRBJ2-3; D is unresolved. This CDR3 region has 12 residues. The germline V gene encodes CDR1 MDHEN and CDR2 SYDVKM. Trimming cost V 3 bases and J 5 bases, with 6 bases left between them. CDR3 coding DNA: TGTGCCAGCAGTTTGGCTGGAGATACGCAGTATTTT. Translating it yields CASSLAGDTQYF. The variable domain in full, with the rest retrieved from reference TRBV28 and TRBJ2-3, is DVKVTQSSRYLVKRTGEKVFLECVQDMDHENMFWYRQDPGLGLRLIYFSYDVKMKEKGDIPEGYSVSREKKERFSLILESASTNQTSMYLCASSLAGDTQYFGPGTRLTVL.

V usage is TRBV18 and J usage is TRBJ1-2; weak D call: TRBD1 (5 bases). Trimming shortened V by 3 bases and J by 5 bases, and 10 bases separated the two germline ends. Looked up from germline, CDR1 is KGHSH and CDR2 is LQKENI. CDR3 length equals 13 residues. This chain's CDR3 is CASSPKEGYGYTF. For the CDR3, the DNA is TGTGCCAGCTCACCCAAGGAGGGGTATGGCTACACCTTC.

This clone was seen a handful of times. The chain joins TRBV7-2 to TRBJ2-7; D perhaps matches TRBD2 (6 bases). Trimming took 3 bases from V and 4 from J, leaving 13 bases between them. Per the germline V gene, CDR1 is SGHTA and CDR2 is FQGNSA. The CDR3 loop spans 14 amino acids. The CDR3 coding sequence is TGTGCCAGCAGCTTTTCCAGCGGGTTATACGAGCAGTACTTC. It encodes CASSFSSGLYEQYF.

V and J are TRBV7-2 and TRBJ2-2, with 7 nucleotides matching TRBD1. Germline loops: CDR1 SGHTA, CDR2 FQGNSA. V dropped 2 bases and J dropped 5; count of bases not matched to a gene: 5. CDR3 length: 15 residues. CDR3 protein: CASSLSQGDTGELFF. The CDR3 DNA reads TGTGCCAGCAGCTTATCTCAGGGGGATACCGGGGAGCTGTTTTTT.

The chain recombines TRBV3-1 (or the pseudogene TRBV3-2) with TRBJ1-3; no firm D call. The CDR3 extends over 15 amino acids. V shed 0 bases and J shed 0 bases, with 6 bases lying between them. Germline CDR1 and CDR2: LGHDT and YNNKEL (reference sequence). The CDR3 DNA is TGTGCCAGCAGCCAAGACCGTTCCTCTGGAAACACCATATATTTT. It encodes CASSQDRSSGNTIYF.

The rearrangement uses TRBV6-5 and TRBJ2-1; D is perhaps TRBD1 (5 bases). The CDR3 totals 13 residues. V lost 1 base, J lost 10 bases, and 11 bases lay in between. Germline lookup yields CDR1 MNHEY and CDR2 SVGAGI. The DNA for the CDR3 is TGTGCCAGCAGTTACTGGGGCCCTAAAGAGCAGTTCTTC. Translation gives CASSYWGPKEQFF.

V usage is TRBV5-1 and J usage is TRBJ2-7; possibly TRBD1 for D (6 bases). The CDR3 extends over 15 amino acids. The germline V and J ends were trimmed by 4 bases and 3 bases, with 17 bases remaining between them. Germline V gene lookup returns CDR1 SGHRS and CDR2 YFSETQ. The CDR3 DNA reads TGCGCCAGCAGCCTTGGAAAAACAGGGTTCTACGAGCAGTACTTC. Its protein product is CASSLGKTGFYEQYF.

This clone was counted a few times. The chain employs TRBV3-1 (or the pseudogene TRBV3-2) and TRBJ1-1, with TRBD1 as a possible D gene (5 bases). Deletions cut 4 bases from V and 0 bases from J, with 12 bases between. From germline, CDR1 is LGHDT and CDR2 YNNKEL (reference sequence). This CDR3 spans 15 amino acids. The CDR3, as DNA: TGTGCCAGCAGCCCCCGGGAGGGGATGAACACTGAAGCTTTCTTT. Translation gives CASSPREGMNTEAFF.

The CDR3, as DNA: TGTGCCAGCAGCTTGGTCTGGACGAGCGGGAGAAAGACCCAGTACTTC. It yields the protein CASSLVWTSGRKTQYF. This chain connects TRBV5-4 to TRBJ2-5; 8 bases align to TRBD2. The germline V gene encodes CDR1 SGHNT and CDR2 YYREEE (reference sequence). Losses at the gene ends were 0 bases for V and 6 bases for J; bases not matched to a gene: 10. The CDR3 runs to 16 residues.

The rearrangement links TRBV7-2 to TRBJ1-3, with 7 bases aligning to TRBD1. V shed 4 bases and J 0 bases; nucleotides not matched to a gene: 0. Germline V CDR1 and CDR2: SGHTA, FQGNSA. This CDR3 spans 14 amino acids. The CDR3 bases are TGTGCCAGCAGCTGGGACAGCTCTGGAAACACCATATATTTT. It translates to CASSWDSSGNTIYF. The full variable domain, in which reference TRBV7-2 and TRBJ1-3 provide the parts outside the CDR3, is GAGVSQSPSNKVTEKGKDVELRCDPISGHTALYWYRQSLGQGLEFLIYFQGNSAPDKSGLPSDRFSAERTGGSVSTLTIQRTQQEDSAVYLCASSWDSSGNTIYFGEGSWLTVV.

The J gene is TRBJ1-4, the V gene TRBV27, with D unresolved. CDR1 is MNHEY, CDR2 SMNVEV, per germline (reference sequence). V shed 0 bases and J shed 10 bases, with 18 bases lying between them. The CDR3 spans 16 residues. CDR3 bases: TGTGCCAGCAGTTTATCCCCGGACGGAGGCCGGGGAAAACTGTTTTTT. Its translation: CASSLSPDGGRGKLFF.

This clone was observed once. The chain combines TRBV7-2 with TRBJ1-1; D call uncertain. V dropped 4 bases and J dropped 4 bases, with 10 bases sitting between them. The CDR3 is 13 amino acids. Germline assignment: CDR1 SGHTA and CDR2 FQGNSA. The CDR3 region has the DNA TGTGCCAGCAGCTCGGACTCAATCACTGAAGCTTTCTTT. Translated: CASSSDSITEAFF.

This chain connects TRBV5-4 to TRBJ2-1; TRBD2 might be the D (6 bases). The V gene's germline CDR1 is SGHNT and CDR2 YYREEE (reference sequence). Trimming stripped 0 bases from V and 0 bases from J, with 13 bases between. The CDR3 consists of 17 residues. CDR3 DNA sequence: TGTGCCAGCAGCTTGGTGTTACTAGCAGGCTCCTACAATGAGCAGTTCTTC. Translation: CASSLVLLAGSYNEQFF.

The chain has TRBV11-2 and TRBJ1-1; D is undetermined. V lost 0 bases and J lost 4, with 9 bases in between. Germline assignment: CDR1 SGHAT and CDR2 FQNNGV. The CDR3 extends over 14 amino acids. The CDR3 loop reads CASSLESGSTEAFF. The CDR3, as DNA: TGTGCCAGCAGCTTAGAGTCCGGGAGCACTGAAGCTTTCTTT.

The rearrangement links TRBV5-4 to TRBJ2-2; TRBD1 matches 9 bases. The CDR3 is 17 amino acids. V was pared by 4 bases and J by 6 bases, with 13 bases of the junction left unmatched. Per the germline V gene, CDR1 is SGHNT and CDR2 is YYREEE (reference sequence). CDR3 in amino acids: CASSRIVVQGAPGELFF. As DNA, the CDR3 is TGTGCCAGCAGCCGAATTGTGGTACAGGGGGCCCCCGGGGAGCTGTTTTTT.

As concerns this clone: The germline gene is not matched at one end of the junction; a read error may be the cause. This chain links TRBV27 with TRBJ1-2; 8 bases align to TRBD1. The V gene's germline CDR1 is MNHEY and CDR2 SMNVEV (reference sequence). The length of the CDR3 is 12 residues. DNA for the CDR3: TGTGCCAGCAGGGACAGGGAGTATGACTACACCTTC. As protein: CASRDREYDYTF.

The chain has TRBV7-2 and TRBJ1-4, with D maybe TRBD1 (6 bases). The CDR3 totals 15 residues. V lost 0 bases and J lost 8, with 13 bases in between. Germline V gene data show CDR1 as SGHTA and CDR2 as FQGNSA. The CDR3 spells CASSLATGLGEKLFF. CDR3 sequence (DNA): TGTGCCAGCAGCTTAGCGACAGGCTTAGGAGAAAAACTGTTTTTT. The variable domain in full, completed from reference TRBV7-2 and TRBJ1-4, reads GAGVSQSPSNKVTEKGKDVELRCDPISGHTALYWYRQSLGQGLEFLIYFQGNSAPDKSGLPSDRFSAERTGGSVSTLTIQRTQQEDSAVYLCASSLATGLGEKLFFGSGTQLSVL.

The chain joins TRBV5-1 to TRBJ2-7; 8 nucleotides line up with TRBD2. This CDR3 is built from 19 residues. Trimming at V came to 5 bases and at J to 0 bases, leaving 19 bases not matched to a gene. Germline V gives CDR1 SGHRS, CDR2 YFSETQ. This CDR3 reads CASRDLAGTRMGSSYEQYF. In DNA, the CDR3 is TGCGCCAGCAGAGACCTCGCAGGGACTAGAATGGGGTCCTCCTACGAGCAGTACTTC.

The chain has TRBV9 and TRBJ1-3; D is unclear. Trimming pared 1 base from V and 0 bases from J, leaving 11 bases between. The length of the CDR3 is 16 residues. Germline-derived CDR1 and CDR2 are SGDLS and YYNGEE. CDR3 loop: CASSVLEVPSGNTIYF. CDR3 coding DNA: TGTGCCAGCAGCGTACTGGAGGTGCCCTCTGGAAACACCATATATTTT.

CDR3 residues: CASSLPPTGAGDTQYF. The CDR3 DNA reads TGTGCCAGCAGCTTGCCCCCGACAGGGGCCGGAGATACGCAGTATTTT. The V call is TRBV5-4, the J call TRBJ2-3, with 8 nucleotides matching TRBD1. This CDR3 spans 16 amino acids. CDR1 is SGHNT and CDR2 is YYREEE in the germline V gene (reference sequence). Losses at the gene ends were 1 base for V and 5 bases for J; bases not matched to a gene: 9. Full variable domain (rest looked up from reference TRBV5-4 and TRBJ2-3): ETGVTQSPTHLIKTRGQQVTLRCSSQSGHNTVSWYQQALGQGPQFIFQYYREEENGRGNFPPRFSGLQFPNYSSELNVNALELDDSALYLCASSLPPTGAGDTQYFGPGTRLTVL.

The chain couples TRBV11-2 to TRBJ2-7, with D maybe TRBD2 (5 bases). Germline V CDR1 and CDR2: SGHAT, FQNNGV. CDR3 length: 13 amino acids. Trimming took off 0 bases at V and 6 bases at J, with 9 bases between the two ends. The CDR3 region is CASSLDAGSEQYF. CDR3 nucleotide sequence: TGTGCCAGCAGCTTAGACGCTGGGAGCGAGCAGTACTTC.

J is TRBJ2-1 and V is TRBV6-5; TRBD1 matches 8 bases. The CDR3 has 13 amino acids. Unmatched junction bases numbered 4, after V lost 2 bases and J lost 10 bases. CDR1 MNHEY and CDR2 SVGAGI come from the germline V gene. The CDR3 sequence: CASSYLDRAEQFF. The CDR3 region has the DNA TGTGCCAGCAGTTACCTGGACAGGGCCGAGCAGTTCTTC.

The chain carries TRBV10-3 and TRBJ2-7; a possible D gene is TRBD1 (6 bases). The CDR3 is made up of 15 amino acids. The germline V gene encodes CDR1 ENHRY and CDR2 SYGVKD. The V gene lost 4 bases and the J gene lost 2 bases, with 15 bases spanning the gap. The chain's CDR3 is CAISVSQGLTYEQYF. The DNA of the CDR3 is TGTGCCATCAGTGTTTCACAGGGCCTTACCTACGAGCAGTACTTC.